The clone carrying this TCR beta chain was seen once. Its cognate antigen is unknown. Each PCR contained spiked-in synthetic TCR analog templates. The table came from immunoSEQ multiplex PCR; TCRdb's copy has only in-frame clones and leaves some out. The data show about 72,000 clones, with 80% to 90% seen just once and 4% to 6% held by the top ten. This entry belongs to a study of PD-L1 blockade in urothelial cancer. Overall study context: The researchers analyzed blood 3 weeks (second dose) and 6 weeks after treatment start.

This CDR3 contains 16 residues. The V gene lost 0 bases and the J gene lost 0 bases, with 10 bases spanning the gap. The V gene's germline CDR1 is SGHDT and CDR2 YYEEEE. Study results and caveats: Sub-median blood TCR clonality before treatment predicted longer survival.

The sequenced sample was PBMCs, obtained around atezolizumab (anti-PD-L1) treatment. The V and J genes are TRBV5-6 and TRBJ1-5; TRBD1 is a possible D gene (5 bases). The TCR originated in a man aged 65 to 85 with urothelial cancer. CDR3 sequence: CASSLGGLFSNQPQHF. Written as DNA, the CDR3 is TGTGCCAGCAGCTTGGGGGGACTGTTTAGCAATCAGCCCCAGCATTTT. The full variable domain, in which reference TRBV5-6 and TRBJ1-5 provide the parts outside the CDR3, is DAGVTQSPTHLIKTRGQQVTLRCSPKSGHDTVSWYQQALGQGPQFIFQYYEEEERQRGNFPDRFSGHQFPNYSSELNVNALLLGDSALYLCASSLGGLFSNQPQHFGDGTRLSIL.